These 24 T cell receptor beta chains came from one sample sequenced in a study of T cells in Graves' hyperthyroidism and ophthalmopathy. From RNA transcripts, TCR beta CDR3 regions were amplified. With the HTBI primer set, the TCR CDR3 went through a first round of RT-PCR. TCRdb passed the multiplex PCR reads through MiXCR, listing each CDR3 protein once. The table includes around 300,000 distinct CDR3 sequences, over 20% detected once. Sequencing used blood. Every receptor here comes from a man aged 25 to 45 with Graves' ophthalmopathy.

Many counts were recorded for this clonotype. This rearrangement joins TRBV18 to TRBJ2-1; D uncertain. V was trimmed by 6 bases and J by 6 bases, leaving 12 bases between them. This CDR3 has 13 residues. Germline V CDR1 and CDR2: KGHSH, LQKENI. CDR3 in amino acids: CASSHDGSNEQFF. For the CDR3, the DNA is TGTGCCAGCTCGCATGACGGCAGCAATGAGCAGTTCTTC.

This clonotype was picked up a small number of times. The V and J genes are TRBV4-2 and TRBJ2-1; TRBD2 aligns across 11 bases. Germline CDR1 LGHNA, CDR2 YNFKEQ. The V segment lost 2 bases and the J segment 4 bases; nucleotides outside the gene matches: 4. The CDR3 contains 16 residues. CDR3 protein: CASSQTGTSGYNEQFF. Written as DNA, the CDR3 is TGTGCCAGCAGCCAAACGGGGACTAGCGGATACAATGAGCAGTTCTTC.

This clonotype was observed a few times. This chain joins TRBV12-3 or TRBV12-4 and TRBJ1-1; tentative D call: TRBD1 (5 bases). V dropped 4 bases and J dropped 11 bases, with 14 bases sitting between them. The CDR3 loop spans 12 amino acids. The CDR3 region is CASSSNGGVAFF. CDR3 sequence (DNA): TGTGCCAGCAGTTCGAACGGGGGGGTGGCTTTCTTT.

The CDR3 nucleotides read TGTGCCAGCAGCTTAGGAGCCGGGACAGGGGCCTACGAGCAGTACTTC. Translated, it gives CASSLGAGTGAYEQYF. This chain joins TRBV7-8 and TRBJ2-7; 10 positions match TRBD1. Germline CDR1 is SGHVS and CDR2 is FQNEAQ. V trimming: 1 base; J trimming: 2 bases; junction bases outside the gene matches: 5. This CDR3 has 16 residues.

The CDR3 sequence: CSARAGQGYQPQHF. In DNA form, the CDR3 reads TGCAGTGCTAGAGCGGGACAGGGGTATCAGCCCCAGCATTTT. The chain carries TRBV20-1 and TRBJ1-5; 10 bases line up with TRBD1. V gave up 1 base and J gave up 5 bases; unmatched junction bases: 2. The CDR3 contains 14 residues. Germline assignment: CDR1 DFQATT and CDR2 SNEGSKA (reference sequence).

CDR3 region: CASSEVGGLIKPRSSEQYF. The CDR3 DNA sequence: TGTGCCAGCAGTGAGGTTGGGGGGCTAATCAAACCCCGGTCGTCCGAGCAGTACTTC. V and J are TRBV6-1 and TRBJ2-7, with D perhaps TRBD1 or TRBD2 (6 bases each). Deletions cut 3 bases from V and 6 bases from J, with 30 bases between. Germline V gene lookup returns CDR1 MNHNS and CDR2 SASEGT. The CDR3 runs to 19 residues.

The V gene is TRBV28, the J gene TRBJ2-7; the match to TRBD1 covers 7 bases. With V trimmed by 3 bases and J by 2 bases, 7 bases remained unmatched. The CDR3 length is 15 residues. Germline CDR1 reads MDHEN; CDR2 reads SYDVKM. The CDR3 nucleotides are TGTGCCAGCAGTTTTGGGGGACAGCCAACCTACGAGCAGTACTTC. Protein sequence: CASSFGGQPTYEQYF.

This clonotype has a handful of counts. V gene TRBV7-2 combines with J gene TRBJ2-4; 11 bases map to TRBD2. This CDR3 region has 17 residues. Trimming cost V 5 bases and J 0 bases; bases outside gene matches: 6. Germline CDR1 is SGHTA and CDR2 is FQGNSA. CDR3 DNA: TGTGCCAGCAGCCCTCGACTAGCGGGACTAGCCAAAAACATTCAGTACTTC. Residues: CASSPRLAGLAKNIQYF.

This clonotype was detected many times. The chain uses TRBV3-1 and TRBJ2-2; 7 bases match TRBD1. The CDR3 covers 15 residues. Per germline, CDR1 LGHDT and CDR2 YNNKEL (reference sequence). V was pared by 4 bases and J by 8 bases, with 10 bases of the junction left unmatched. The CDR3 DNA sequence: TGTGCCAGCAGCCCCTGGACAGGTGGAATGGGGGAGCTGTTTTTT. Protein: CASSPWTGGMGELFF. The variable domain in full, with the rest retrieved from reference TRBV3-1 and TRBJ2-2, is DTAVSQTPKYLVTQMGNDKSIKCEQNLGHDTMYWYKQDSKKFLKIMFSYNNKELIINETVPNRFSPKSPDKAHLNLHINSLELGDSAVYFCASSPWTGGMGELFFGEGSRLTVL.

The DNA for the CDR3 is TGTGCCAGTAGTCCTCGAGGAGGGATTCTTAGAGGGGCCAACGTCCTGACTTTC. Its translation is CASSPRGGILRGANVLTF. This chain connects TRBV19 to TRBJ2-6; D might be TRBD2 (6 bases). The CDR3 runs to 18 residues. The V end was cut by 5 bases, the J end by 4 bases, with 21 bases between. Germline V gene lookup returns CDR1 LNHDA and CDR2 SQIVND (reference sequence).

This clonotype was seen a handful of times. For the CDR3, the DNA is TGTGCCAGCAGCCTGGGGGGGGCGCGCACAGATACGCAGTATTTT. It translates to CASSLGGARTDTQYF. This chain links TRBV7-3 with TRBJ2-3; possible D gene TRBD2, 7 bases. Per germline, CDR1 SGHTA and CDR2 FQGTGA. Trimming left V 5 bases short and J 1 base short, with 13 bases between. The CDR3 sequence is 15 residues long.

The chain couples TRBV6-1 to TRBJ2-2; D not resolved. The CDR3 is made up of 12 amino acids. The V end lost 6 bases, the J end lost 6 bases, and 8 bases lay between the germline ends. Germline assignment: CDR1 MNHNS and CDR2 SASEGT. The CDR3 here is CASRAISGELFF. The CDR3 DNA reads TGTGCCAGCAGGGCAATCTCCGGGGAGCTGTTTTTT.

V gene TRBV5-1 combines with J gene TRBJ1-6; TRBD1 matches at 10 bases. Losses at the gene ends were 0 bases for V and 9 bases for J; bases not matched to a gene: 3. Germline CDR1 is SGHRS and CDR2 is YFSETQ. There are 15 residues in the CDR3. The CDR3: CASSLGQGASSPLHF. The CDR3, as DNA: TGCGCCAGCAGCTTGGGACAGGGGGCGAGTTCACCCCTCCACTTT.

The chain has TRBV20-1 and TRBJ2-1; 7 bases agree with TRBD2. Unmatched junction bases numbered 5, after V lost 0 bases and J lost 0 bases. The CDR3 is 16 residues long. CDR1 DFQATT and CDR2 SNEGSKA come from the germline V gene (reference sequence). CDR3 sequence reads: CSARDKAGSSYNEQFF. CDR3 DNA sequence: TGCAGTGCTAGAGACAAAGCGGGGAGCTCCTACAATGAGCAGTTCTTC.

The rearrangement uses TRBV7-2 and TRBJ2-7; a weak D match, TRBD1 (5 bases). Trimming shortened V by 5 bases and J by 6 bases, and 11 bases separated the two germline ends. This CDR3 has 12 amino acids. In germline, CDR1 is SGHTA, CDR2 FQGNSA. The CDR3 region has the DNA TGTGCCAGCAGCAAATTGGGGCGCGAGCAGTACTTC. It encodes CASSKLGREQYF.

This clonotype appeared many times. The chain uses TRBV18 and TRBJ2-7; TRBD2 matches 9 bases. V was clipped by 0 bases and J by 4 bases; unmatched bases: 4. The CDR3 is made up of 15 amino acids. CDR1 and CDR2 from the germline V gene are KGHSH and LQKENI. CDR3: CASSPPSGSRYEQYF. The CDR3 DNA follows: TGTGCCAGCTCACCACCTAGCGGGAGCAGGTACGAGCAGTACTTC.

The J gene is TRBJ2-1, the V gene TRBV10-2; tentatively, D is TRBD1 or TRBD2 (5 bases each). Trimming left V 10 bases short and J 8 bases short, with 18 bases between. Germline CDR1 and CDR2: WSHSY and SAAADI. This CDR3 is 13 amino acids long. The CDR3 protein is CATRDPLVDEQFF. DNA for the CDR3: TGCGCCACGAGGGACCCCCTGGTAGATGAGCAGTTCTTC.

This clonotype came up many times. The chain links TRBV5-1 to TRBJ2-6; D gene ambiguous. Germline loops: CDR1 SGHRS, CDR2 YFSETQ. The CDR3 contains 15 residues. Deletions cut 4 bases from V and 1 base from J, with 9 bases between. Written as DNA, the CDR3 is TGCGCCAGCAGCCCTACAACGTCTGGGGCCAACGTCCTGACTTTC. It codes for CASSPTTSGANVLTF.

The rearrangement joins TRBV7-2 to TRBJ1-1; tentatively, D is TRBD1 (6 bases). Germline loops: CDR1 SGHTA, CDR2 FQGNSA. The CDR3 has 15 residues. Trimming removed 5 bases from V and 6 bases from J, with 19 bases in between. The CDR3 DNA reads TGTGCCAGCAGCGCATTAGGGGGGATATGGGCTGAAGCTTTCTTT. Protein: CASSALGGIWAEAFF. Filled out from reference TRBV7-2 and TRBJ1-1, the complete variable domain reads GAGVSQSPSNKVTEKGKDVELRCDPISGHTALYWYRQSLGQGLEFLIYFQGNSAPDKSGLPSDRFSAERTGGSVSTLTIQRTQQEDSAVYLCASSALGGIWAEAFFGQGTRLTVV.

This clonotype has at least ten counts. CDR3 coding DNA: TGTGCCAGCAGCCAAGAGCAGTTTGGGAGTTATGAGCAGTTCTTC. Translated, it gives CASSQEQFGSYEQFF. The chain employs TRBV3-1 and TRBJ2-1; maybe TRBD2 (5 bases). From germline, CDR1 is LGHDT and CDR2 YNNKEL (reference sequence). The V and J ends lost 0 bases and 8 bases respectively, with 14 bases between them. The CDR3 is made up of 15 amino acids.

This clonotype appeared a single time. The chain joins TRBV6-2 or TRBV6-3 to TRBJ1-4; D is undetermined. V was shortened by 3 bases and J by 0 bases, with 17 bases between the two germline ends. The CDR3 consists of 18 residues. The germline V gene encodes CDR1 MNHEY and CDR2 SVGEGT. CDR3 amino acids: CASSYSGIKLATNEKLFF. DNA of the CDR3: TGTGCCAGCAGTTATTCGGGGATTAAACTTGCAACTAATGAAAAACTGTTTTTT.

This clonotype was counted ten times or more. In DNA, the CDR3 is TGCAGTGCTAGAGACTGGGTGAACTATGGCTACACCTTC. Protein: CSARDWVNYGYTF. The V call is TRBV20-1, the J call TRBJ1-2, with D uncertain. V dropped 0 bases and J dropped 2 bases, with 7 bases sitting between them. Germline-derived CDR1 and CDR2 are DFQATT and SNEGSKA (reference sequence). The CDR3 is 13 residues long.

A word on this clonotype: Given a much more abundant clone one base away, this may be a read error. The chain joins TRBV27 to TRBJ1-1; TRBD1 aligns across 9 bases. Looked up from germline, CDR1 is MNHEY and CDR2 is SMNVEV (reference sequence). The CDR3 loop spans 15 amino acids. The ends lost 6 bases at V and 5 bases at J; junction bases unmatched: 10. The CDR3 DNA is TGTGCCAGCAGCCAGGGACAGGGAAGTTGGACTGAAGCTTTCTTT. Translated, it gives CASSQGQGSWTEAFF.

J is TRBJ1-6 and V is TRBV5-1; D is uncertain. The CDR3 has 14 residues. V lost 4 bases to trimming and J lost 10 bases, with 15 bases between them. From germline, CDR1 is SGHRS and CDR2 YFSETQ. Here the CDR3 DNA reads TGCGCCAGCAGCCCCTCCCGGGATGGGTCACCCCTCCACTTT. Translation: CASSPSRDGSPLHF.